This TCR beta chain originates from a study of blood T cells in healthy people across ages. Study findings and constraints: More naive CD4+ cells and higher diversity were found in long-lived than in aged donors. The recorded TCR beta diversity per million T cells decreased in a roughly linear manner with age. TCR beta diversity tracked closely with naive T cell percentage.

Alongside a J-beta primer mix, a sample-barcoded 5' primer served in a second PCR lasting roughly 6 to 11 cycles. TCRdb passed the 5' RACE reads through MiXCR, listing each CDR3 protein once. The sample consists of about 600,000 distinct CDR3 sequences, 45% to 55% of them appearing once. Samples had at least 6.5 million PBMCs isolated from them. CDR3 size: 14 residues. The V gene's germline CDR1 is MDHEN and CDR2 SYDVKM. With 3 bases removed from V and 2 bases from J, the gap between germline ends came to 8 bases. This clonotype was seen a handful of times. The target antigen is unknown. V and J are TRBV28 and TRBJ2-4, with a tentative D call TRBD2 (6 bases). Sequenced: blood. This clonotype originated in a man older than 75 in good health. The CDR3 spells CASSFGGTKNIQYF. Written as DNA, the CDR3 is TGTGCCAGCAGTTTTGGGGGGACCAAAAACATTCAGTACTTC. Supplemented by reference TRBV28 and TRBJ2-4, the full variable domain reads DVKVTQSSRYLVKRTGEKVFLECVQDMDHENMFWYRQDPGLGLRLIYFSYDVKMKEKGDIPEGYSVSREKKERFSLILESASTNQTSMYLCASSFGGTKNIQYFGAGTRLSVL.